The sequence of this T cell receptor beta chain was determined in a study of tumor-infiltrating lymphocytes in primary liver carcinoma (dated by TCRdb to the late 2010s). About the study as a whole: Between late 2015 and March 2016, a few patients in China with histopathologically diagnosed primary liver carcinoma had surgical resection. A total of roughly 35 specimens from 5 patients underwent TCRbeta repertoire sequencing, comprising around 25 tumor regions, 5 adjacent noncancerous liver tissues and 5 peripheral blood samples. The five patients, three men and two women aged 30 to 69 years, had hepatocellular carcinoma (four) or combined HCC and intrahepatic cholangiocarcinoma (one). Roughly 3.5 to 8 million productive TCRbeta reads were obtained per sample, and no significant difference in read depth was found between tissue types. TCRbeta repertoire sequencing, expression microarrays and whole-exome sequencing were combined in the study across five regions of each liver tumor, with adjacent normal tissue and blood also included. The five patients had tumors staged T1-T3 N0M0, with maximum diameters ranging from roughly 4 to 10 cm. Technical replicate repertoires showed high reproducibility, with mean shared-clone rates roughly 0.88 and correlation coefficients above 0.98. Study-wide findings and limitations: Only the TCR beta chain was sequenced, so true repertoire diversity is likely underestimated because unpaired alpha chains were not captured. Comparison of CD4+ and CD8+ T cell repertoires was precluded by the use of bulk unsorted samples. The top 250 clones made up a significantly larger repertoire fraction in tumors than in blood (p = 0.039). Repertoire overlap was found to be higher between tumor regions (mean approximately 35%) than between tumor-adjacent (roughly 17%) or tumor-blood (around 15%) pairs, consistent with antigen-driven expansion. The study included only four to six patients, and the authors note findings should be validated in a larger study.

Using a constant-region primer and ProtoScript II reverse transcriptase, TCRbeta-specific cDNA was reverse-transcribed from 500 to 650 ng total RNA. TCRbeta libraries were built with three nested multiplex PCR rounds, a slightly modified ARM-PCR procedure. The first two PCR rounds used multiplex TRBV1-TRBV30 forward primers with a Cbeta reverse primer, each for 10 cycles. Sample barcodes and Illumina adapters were attached in a final 25-cycle PCR using Deep VentR polymerase. Before sequencing, amplicons of 200-500 bp were gel-purified using a QIAquick gel extraction kit. An Illumina HiSeq 2500 was used to sequence the TCRbeta amplicons, generating 250-bp paired-end reads. Concerning the study's data processing: To recover full CDR3 sequences, reads were quality-trimmed using Trimmomatic v0.33 and paired reads were then merged using FLASH v1.2.11. V, D and J germline segments were assigned to the rearranged TCRbeta sequences by MiGEC v1.2.1b. Clonotype statistics and Shannon-Wiener diversity indices were computed with VDJtools v1.0.0. Except for diversity analysis, only each sample's 250 most abundant clonotypes were used in subsequent analyses to reduce sampling bias. The public reads were quality trimmed at Q25 with fastp and then assembled into clones with MiXCR by TCRdb, keeping productive beta chains. Under each unique CDR3 protein, matching rows form one entry showing the most common genes and DNA. The V and J calls and clone size come from TCRdb's table, not from the authors' own analysis. The sample yields about 350,000 distinct CDR3 sequences; about two thirds were counted once. Roughly 6% of the sample belongs to the ten largest clones.

Blood RNA was extracted from unsorted whole blood with TRIzol reagent; germline DNA came from the DNeasy Blood & Tissue kit. Patients had chronic HBV infection and were treatment-naive at sampling. About 4 milliliters of peripheral blood were collected into K2EDTA tubes before surgery. A note on this clonotype: The antigen it binds to is not known. Base qualities are not provided; no much larger clone lies one nucleotide away.

The germline V gene supplies CDR1 MNHNS and CDR2 SASEGT. V and J are truncated by 6 bases and 0 bases respectively, leaving an intervening sequence of 6 bases. Reading from cysteine to phenylalanine, the CDR3 counts 13 amino acids. Of the read, only the CDR3 DNA is kept; its 39 bases are in frame from base 1. Sample: peripheral blood. The clonotype comes from a man in his forties or fifties with primary liver carcinoma and hepatitis B virus infection. The chain is assembled from TRBV6-1 and TRBJ2-1; possibly the D gene is TRBD1, per 5 matching bases. Read as DNA, the sequence is TGTGCCAGCAGCGACAGCTCCTACAATGAGCAGTTCTTC. This codes for CASSDSSYNEQFF.